The next 22 T cell receptor beta chains were all read from a single sample in a study of OX40 agonist ivuxolimab in advanced cancers. TCRdb keeps only in-frame clones here, not all; method: immunoSEQ multiplex PCR. Of some 77,000 clones in the sample, around 83% were seen once. The sequenced sample was CD4+ or CD8+ T cells sorted from blood, obtained in a trial of the OX40 agonist ivuxolimab. The receptors shown here come from an adult with an advanced solid tumor such as melanoma, head and neck, liver or kidney cancer.

CDR3 region: CASSQATSRAGQFF. CDR3 DNA sequence: TGTGCCAGCAGCCAGGCTACTTCCAGAGCAGGTCAGTTCTTC. The chain joins TRBV14 to TRBJ2-1; no clear D gene. Trimming removed 3 bases at V and 13 bases at J, with 19 bases between. The CDR3 contains 14 residues. Looked up from germline, CDR1 is SGHDN and CDR2 is FVKESK.

The rearrangement links TRBV28 to TRBJ2-1, with D tentatively TRBD1 or TRBD2 (7 bases each). The germline V gene has CDR1 MDHEN and CDR2 SYDVKM. V lost 6 bases and J lost 5, with 17 bases in between. The CDR3 is 15 residues long. DNA for the CDR3: TGTGCCAGCAGAAGGGGGGGACAGCGGGACAATGAGCAGTTCTTC. Protein product: CASRRGGQRDNEQFF.

The chain recombines TRBV2 with TRBJ2-3, with 14 nucleotides matching TRBD2. CDR3 size: 16 residues. V lost 6 bases to trimming and J lost 4 bases; unmatched junction nucleotides: 6. CDR1 SNHLY and CDR2 FYNNEI come from the germline V gene. The CDR3: CASRRTSGGSSDTQYF. As DNA, the CDR3 is TGTGCCAGCAGACGGACTAGCGGGGGGAGTTCAGATACGCAGTATTTT.

J is TRBJ2-5 and V is TRBV4-2; 10 bases match TRBD2. From germline, CDR1 is LGHNA and CDR2 YNFKEQ. There are 17 residues in the CDR3. V was pared by 2 bases and J by 3 bases, with 9 bases of the junction left unmatched. CDR3 nucleotide sequence: TGTGCCAGCAGCCAACGCCTCGGGCTAGCGGGGGAAGAGACCCAGTACTTC. This translates into CASSQRLGLAGEETQYF.

The chain links TRBV11-3 to TRBJ2-6; 7 bases are shared with TRBD2. CDR1 and CDR2 (germline): SGHNT, YENEEA. Trimming took 5 bases from V and 3 from J; bases not matched to a gene: 4. The CDR3 extends over 15 amino acids. CDR3 protein: CASSPGGSGANVLTF. The CDR3, as DNA: TGTGCCAGCAGCCCCGGGGGGAGTGGGGCCAACGTCCTGACTTTC.

The V call is TRBV15, the J call TRBJ2-3; tentative D call: TRBD2 (5 bases). The CDR3 spans 16 residues. Germline values: CDR1 LNHNV, CDR2 YYDKDF (reference sequence). V was trimmed by 1 base and J by 0 bases, leaving 11 bases between them. Here the CDR3 reads CATSRVGGFSTDTQYF. CDR3 coding DNA: TGTGCCACCAGCAGAGTCGGCGGGTTCAGCACAGATACGCAGTATTTT.

This clone was found once. The chain employs TRBV18 and TRBJ1-1, with 11 bases aligning to TRBD1. Germline-derived CDR1 and CDR2 are KGHSH and LQKENI. The CDR3 covers 15 residues. V gave up 6 bases and J gave up 1 base; unmatched junction bases: 4. CDR3 sequence reads: CASSPGTGGNTEAFF. The CDR3 coding sequence is TGTGCCAGCTCCCCTGGGACAGGGGGGAACACTGAAGCTTTCTTT.

The V and J genes are TRBV4-3 and TRBJ1-2, with a tentative D call TRBD1 (6 bases). Germline V lookup: CDR1 LGHNA, CDR2 YSLEER. CDR3 length: 20 residues. Trimming left V 0 bases short and J 0 bases short, with 23 bases between. The CDR3 region is CASSQEAQQGSSSTNYGYTF. The CDR3 region has the DNA TGCGCCAGCAGCCAAGAAGCCCAACAGGGTTCTTCGTCTACTAACTATGGCTACACCTTC.

The J gene is TRBJ1-5, the V gene TRBV12-5, with 11 bases that match TRBD1. The CDR3 extends over 16 amino acids. Germline CDR1 LGHNT, CDR2 FRNRAP. J lost 5 bases, V lost 5 bases, and 8 bases had no gene match. As DNA, the CDR3 is TGTGCTAGTGGTCTAACCGGACAGGGGGCATATCAGCCCCAGCATTTT. As protein: CASGLTGQGAYQPQHF.

This sequence joins TRBV5-4 and TRBJ1-2; tentative D call: TRBD1 (5 bases). This CDR3 has 18 amino acids. Germline V gene sequence: CDR1 SGHNT, CDR2 YYREEE (reference sequence). Deletions cut 4 bases from V and 6 bases from J, with 28 bases between. Here the CDR3 reads CASSGGLGAAGLTNGYTF. The DNA for the CDR3 is TGTGCCAGCAGCGGGGGGTTGGGAGCCGCCGGCCTTACTAATGGCTACACCTTC.

The chain joins TRBV5-4 to TRBJ2-1, with TRBD2 matching 8 bases. The trim removed 4 bases at V and 10 bases at J, leaving 4 bases unmatched. The CDR3 length is 12 residues. CDR1 is SGHNT, CDR2 YYREEE, per germline (reference sequence). The CDR3 region has the DNA TGTGCCAGCAGCCTCACTAGCGGCGAGCAGTTCTTC. Protein: CASSLTSGEQFF.

J is TRBJ2-1 and V is TRBV5-1; 7 bases line up with TRBD2. Germline lookup yields CDR1 SGHRS and CDR2 YFSETQ. The CDR3 extends over 16 amino acids. Trimming at V came to 4 bases and at J to 5 bases, leaving 12 bases not matched to a gene. The CDR3 reads CASSRLGAGSHNEQFF. CDR3 sequence (DNA): TGCGCCAGCAGCCGCCTCGGAGCGGGGTCCCACAATGAGCAGTTCTTC.

The chain is built from TRBV18 and TRBJ1-2; D remains ambiguous. The CDR3 has 14 amino acids. V was trimmed by 3 bases and J by 5 bases, leaving 13 bases between them. The V gene's germline CDR1 is KGHSH and CDR2 LQKENI. The CDR3 DNA sequence: TGTGCCAGCTCACCGAACCGGGAAACATATGGCTACACCTTC. Its protein product is CASSPNRETYGYTF.

The CDR3 loop reads CASSISPSDTEAFF. Written as DNA, the CDR3 is TGTGCCAGTAGTATTAGTCCGTCGGACACTGAAGCTTTCTTT. The V and J genes are TRBV19 and TRBJ1-1; D not resolved. The ends were cut back, 3 bases at V and 3 bases at J, with 11 bases in the middle. CDR3 size: 14 residues. Germline loops: CDR1 LNHDA, CDR2 SQIVND (reference sequence).

This sequence joins TRBV9 and TRBJ1-1; 8 bases map to TRBD1. CDR3 size: 12 residues. V lost 1 base to trimming and J lost 12 bases; unmatched junction nucleotides: 5. Germline CDR1 SGDLS, CDR2 YYNGEE. The CDR3 DNA sequence: TGTGCCAGCAGCGTAACGGACAGGGAAACTTTCTTT. Translated: CASSVTDRETFF.

The chain joins TRBV6-5 to TRBJ2-7; TRBD1 might be the D (6 bases). The V and J ends lost 0 bases and 4 bases respectively, with 16 bases between them. The CDR3 extends over 16 amino acids. Germline CDR1 MNHEY, CDR2 SVGAGI. In DNA form, the CDR3 reads TGTGCCAGCAGTTACTCCAGGACAGACAAAGGGTACGAGCAGTACTTC. It codes for CASSYSRTDKGYEQYF.

This clone was counted between two and nine times. The chain's CDR3 is CAWSVRSLGELFF. CDR3 bases: TGTGCCTGGAGTGTACGGAGTCTGGGGGAGCTGTTTTTT. This chain links TRBV30 with TRBJ2-2, with D uncertain. Germline V gene lookup returns CDR1 GTSNPN and CDR2 SVGIG (reference sequence). V dropped 0 bases and J dropped 8 bases, with 10 bases sitting between them. This CDR3 region has 13 residues. Based on the CDR3 plus reference TRBV30 and TRBJ2-2, the full variable domain is SQTIHQWPATLVQPVGSPLSLECTVEGTSNPNLYWYRQAAGRGLQLLFYSVGIGQISSEVPQNLSASRPQDRQFILSSKKLLLSDSGFYLCAWSVRSLGELFFGEGSRLTVL.

This chain connects TRBV4-3 to TRBJ2-7; 10 bases are a match to TRBD1. The CDR3 totals 17 residues. The V segment lost 1 base and the J segment 4 bases; nucleotides outside the gene matches: 10. Germline CDR1 LGHNA, CDR2 YSLEER. CDR3 nucleotide sequence: TGCGCCAGCAGCCAAGTTAGGACAGGGGGAACCTTATACGAGCAGTACTTC. Amino acid sequence: CASSQVRTGGTLYEQYF.

This chain joins TRBV7-2 and TRBJ2-3, with D uncertain. The V and J ends lost 2 bases and 4 bases respectively, with 10 bases between them. The CDR3 extends over 14 amino acids. CDR1 and CDR2 from the germline V gene are SGHTA and FQGNSA. The CDR3: CASSLIRSPDTQYF. The CDR3 region has the DNA TGTGCCAGCAGCTTAATCAGGTCGCCAGATACGCAGTATTTT.

This clone was observed a few times. V gene TRBV5-5 combines with J gene TRBJ2-7; 7 bases fit TRBD2. The CDR3 is made up of 15 amino acids. Germline assignment: CDR1 SGHKS and CDR2 YYEKEE (reference sequence). V was clipped by 0 bases and J by 3 bases; unmatched bases: 6. The CDR3 spells CASSLVRLAYYEQYF. For the CDR3, the DNA is TGTGCCAGCAGCTTGGTCAGACTAGCCTACTACGAGCAGTACTTC.

The rearrangement links TRBV2 to TRBJ1-1, with 7 bases aligning to TRBD1. CDR1 is SNHLY, CDR2 FYNNEI, per germline. This CDR3 has 14 amino acids. V was clipped by 2 bases and J by 4 bases; unmatched bases: 4. The DNA of the CDR3 is TGTGCCAGCAGTGAAAGGGGGCAAGGCACTGAAGCTTTCTTT. Translating it yields CASSERGQGTEAFF.

This chain uses TRBV21-1 with TRBJ1-4. TRBV21-1 is a pseudogene locus. There are 18 residues in the CDR3. CDR3: CASSRRGGENATNEKLFF. The CDR3 nucleotides read TGTGCCAGCAGCAGGAGGGGAGGGGAAAATGCAACTAATGAAAAACTGTTTTTT.